This TCR beta chain emerged from a study of blood T cells in healthy people across ages. This clonotype was counted only a few times. V lost 5 bases and J lost 1, with 15 bases in between. From germline, CDR1 is SEHNR and CDR2 FQNEAQ (reference sequence). This CDR3 region has 16 residues. With a J-beta primer mix and a sample-barcoded 5' primer, a second PCR ran roughly 6 to 11 cycles. MiXCR was run by TCRdb on the 5' RACE reads, yielding one entry per CDR3 protein. Found here are 1.5 million to 2 million distinct CDR3 sequences, roughly 27% of them singletons; the top ten hold roughly 8%. Sequencing was carried out using blood. This clonotype was obtained from a woman in her 30s in good health. The gene calls are TRBV7-9 and TRBJ2-1; D is possibly TRBD1 or TRBD2 (5 bases each). The CDR3, as DNA: TGTGCCAGCAGCCCAGCCGGGACCGGTTCCTACAATGAGCAGTTCTTC. This encodes CASSPAGTGSYNEQFF.